This entry lists 4 T cell receptor beta chains sequenced from one sample in a study of blood T cell repertoires in COVID-19. The table came from immunoSEQ multiplex PCR; TCRdb's copy has only in-frame clones and leaves some out. Of approximately 70,000 clones in the sample, 88% were seen once. The sequenced material came from peripheral blood. The origin of the receptors is a human donor in a cohort sampled during active COVID-19.

The chain uses TRBV7-8 and TRBJ1-6, with 9 bases fitting TRBD1. The CDR3 spans 14 residues. Germline loops: CDR1 SGHVS, CDR2 FQNEAQ. V shed 5 bases, J shed 7 bases, and the junction held 3 bases outside the gene matches. CDR3 nucleotides: TGTGCCAGCAGCGAGGACAGGGGAAATTCACCCCTCCACTTT. This encodes CASSEDRGNSPLHF. The variable domain in full, completed from reference TRBV7-8 and TRBJ1-6, reads GAGVSQSPRYKVAKRGQDVALRCDPISGHVSLFWYQQALGQGPEFLTYFQNEAQLDKSGLPSDRFFAERPEGSVSTLKIQRTQQEDSAVYLCASSEDRGNSPLHFGNGTRLTVT.

The V call is TRBV6-5, the J call TRBJ2-5; 7 bases are a match to TRBD1. CDR1 is MNHEY, CDR2 SVGAGI, per germline. V shed 5 bases and J 3 bases; nucleotides not matched to a gene: 3. This CDR3 comprises 13 residues. CDR3 region: CASSRTGKETQYF. The CDR3 DNA sequence: TGTGCCAGCAGTCGGACAGGAAAAGAGACCCAGTACTTC.

The chain has TRBV29-1 and TRBJ2-1; 9 bases agree with TRBD2. The ends lost 6 bases at V and 10 bases at J; junction bases unmatched: 7. The germline V gene has CDR1 SQVTM and CDR2 ANQGSEA. The CDR3 contains 12 residues. Here the CDR3 reads CSVAGTSREQFF. Here the CDR3 DNA reads TGCAGCGTGGCCGGGACTAGCCGCGAGCAGTTCTTC.

The genes are TRBV5-4 and TRBJ1-3; D is perhaps TRBD1 (5 bases). This CDR3 has 16 amino acids. V was trimmed by 7 bases and J by 2 bases, leaving 19 bases between them. The germline CDR1 and CDR2 sequences are SGHNT and YYREEE (reference sequence). The chain's CDR3 is CASSKPGGKTGNTIYF. CDR3 bases: TGTGCCAGCTCTAAGCCGGGGGGGAAGACTGGAAACACCATATATTTT.